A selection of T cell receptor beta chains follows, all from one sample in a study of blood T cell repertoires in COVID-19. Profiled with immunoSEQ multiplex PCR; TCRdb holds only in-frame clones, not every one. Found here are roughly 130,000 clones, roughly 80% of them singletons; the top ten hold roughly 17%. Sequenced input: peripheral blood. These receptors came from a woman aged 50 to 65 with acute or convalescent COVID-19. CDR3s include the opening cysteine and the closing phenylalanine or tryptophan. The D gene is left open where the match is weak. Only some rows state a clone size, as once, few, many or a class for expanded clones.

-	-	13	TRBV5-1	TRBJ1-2	TGCGCCAGCAGCCGGGACACCAACTATGGCTACACCTTC	CASSRDTNYGYTF
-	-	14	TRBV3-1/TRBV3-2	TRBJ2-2	TGTGCCAGCAGCCCCCGACAGTTCACCGGGGAGCTGTTTTTT	CASSPRQFTGELFF
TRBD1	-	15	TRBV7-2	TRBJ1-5	TGTGCCAGCAGCACTCACAGGGGTAGCAATCAGCCCCAGCATTTT	CASSTHRGSNQPQHF
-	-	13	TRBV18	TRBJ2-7	TGTGCCAGCTCACCACCCCAAGGGAGAGAGCAGTACTTC	CASSPPQGREQYF
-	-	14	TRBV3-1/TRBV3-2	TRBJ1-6	TGTGCCAGCAGCCGACAGCCCTATAATTCACCCCTCCACTTT	CASSRQPYNSPLHF
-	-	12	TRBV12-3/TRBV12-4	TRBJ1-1	TGTGCCAGCGGGAGTTTGAACACTGAAGCTTTCTTT	CASGSLNTEAFF
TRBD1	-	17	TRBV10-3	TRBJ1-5	TGTGCCATCAGTGAGTCTGTTATGACAGGGGGCAATCAGCCCCAGCATTTT	CAISESVMTGGNQPQHF
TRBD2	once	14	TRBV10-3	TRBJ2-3	TGTGCCATCAAGCCCAGCGGGGGGGCCGATACGCAGTATTTT	CAIKPSGGADTQYF
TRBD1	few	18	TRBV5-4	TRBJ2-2	TGTGCCAGCAGCTCCGGGACAGGGGGCGCTTTGGCCACCGGGGAGCTGTTTTTT	CASSSGTGGALATGELFF
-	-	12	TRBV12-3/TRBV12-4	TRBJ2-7	TGTGCCAGCAGTGAACAGGGTGGCGAGCAGTACTTC	CASSEQGGEQYF
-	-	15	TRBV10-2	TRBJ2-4	TGCGCCAGCAGTGCAGGGGCTGAGACCAAAAACATTCAGTACTTC	CASSAGAETKNIQYF
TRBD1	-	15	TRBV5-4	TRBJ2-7	TGTGCCAGCAGCTCAGGGGGAGTGAGCTCCTACGAGCAGTACTTC	CASSSGGVSSYEQYF
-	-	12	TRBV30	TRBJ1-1	TGTGCCTGGAGTAACTCAGGGTTTAGAGCTTTCTTT	CAWSNSGFRAFF
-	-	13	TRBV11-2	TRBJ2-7	TGTGCCAGCAGCCGGTGGACAGACTACGAGCAGTACTTC	CASSRWTDYEQYF
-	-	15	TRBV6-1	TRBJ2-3	TGTGCCAGCAGTGAAGCGGGTACTAACACAGATACGCAGTATTTT	CASSEAGTNTDTQYF
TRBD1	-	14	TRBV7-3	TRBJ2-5	TGTGCCAGCAGCTTTTTGGGACAGCAAGAGACCCAGTACTTC	CASSFLGQQETQYF
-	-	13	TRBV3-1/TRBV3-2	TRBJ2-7	TGTGCCAGCAGCCGCGGGACCAACTACGAGCAGTACTTC	CASSRGTNYEQYF
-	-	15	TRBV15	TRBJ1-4	TGTGCCACCAGCAGAGTACTGGGGGCGTATGAAAAACTGTTTTTT	CATSRVLGAYEKLFF
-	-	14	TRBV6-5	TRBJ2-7	TGTGCCAGCAGTTCACTACAGGATTCCTACGAGCAGTACTTC	CASSSLQDSYEQYF
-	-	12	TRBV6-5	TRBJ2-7	TGTGCCAGCGCAGGGACACACTACGAGCAGTACTTC	CASAGTHYEQYF
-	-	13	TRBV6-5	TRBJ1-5	TGTGCCATAGGGGCTACCAGCAATCAGCCCCAGCATTTT	CAIGATSNQPQHF
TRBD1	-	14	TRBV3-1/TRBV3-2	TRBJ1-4	TGTGCCAGCAGCTCCCGGGACAGGGACGAAAAACTGTTTTTT	CASSSRDRDEKLFF
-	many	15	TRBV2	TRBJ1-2	TGTGCCAGCAGTCCTACTCTTGACAGTCGTGTTGGCTACACCTTC	CASSPTLDSRVGYTF
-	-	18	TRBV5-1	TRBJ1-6	TGCGCCAGCAGCTTGGCTCAACAGGGTAAAGGCGCACGGACCCCCCTCCACTTT	CASSLAQQGKGARTPLHF
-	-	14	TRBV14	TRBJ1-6	TGTGCCAGCAGCCAAGATACAGCCAATTCACCCCTCCACTTT	CASSQDTANSPLHF
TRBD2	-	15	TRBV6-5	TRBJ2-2	TGTGCCAGCAGGCGGACTAGCACGAACACCGGGGAGCTGTTTTTT	CASRRTSTNTGELFF
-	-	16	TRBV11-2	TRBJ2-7	TGTGCCAGCAGCTTAGTCTGGGCAGGGCCTTCCTACGAGCAGTACTTC	CASSLVWAGPSYEQYF
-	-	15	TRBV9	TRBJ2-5	TGTGCCAGCAGCGTAAAGCAGGGTTTGTTAGAGACCCAGTACTTC	CASSVKQGLLETQYF
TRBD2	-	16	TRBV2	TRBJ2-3	TGTGCCAGCAGTGAAGGGCGGGGGGGAAGCACAGATACGCAGTATTTT	CASSEGRGGSTDTQYF
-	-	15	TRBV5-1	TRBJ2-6	TGCGCCAGCAGTAAAGAGAACTCTGGGGCCAACGTCCTGACTTTC	CASSKENSGANVLTF
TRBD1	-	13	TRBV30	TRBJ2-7	TGTGCCTGGAGTGGACGGACAGGCAGCGAGCAGTACTTC	CAWSGRTGSEQYF